Listed below are T cell receptor beta chains from one sample, sequenced in a study of control samples from healthy donors and cancer patients. Method: immunoSEQ multiplex PCR; TCRdb's copy keeps in-frame clones and lacks some. The repertoire consists of 55,000 to 85,000 clones, with about 90% occurring once and the leading ten covering over 15%. Sequencing was performed on PBMCs. These receptors were taken from a man in his fifties or sixties with lung cancer. Both conserved end residues are part of each CDR3. The order of the fields is CDR3 protein, CDR3 DNA, D gene, V gene, J gene, clone size. D genes are given only for firm matches. For some rows the clone size is stated as once, few or many, or as a class when expanded; others skip it.

CDR3aa: CASSSSRVDNEQFF; CDR3nt: TGTGCCAGCTCATCATCCAGGGTCGACAATGAGCAGTTCTTC; d_gene: -; v_gene: TRBV18; j_gene: TRBJ2-1; abundance: -
CDR3aa: CASSPGQHYSGANVLTF; CDR3nt: TGTGCCAGCAGTCCGGGACAGCACTACTCTGGGGCCAACGTCCTGACTTTC; d_gene: TRBD1; v_gene: TRBV6-4; j_gene: TRBJ2-6; abundance: -
CDR3aa: CASSYQVTDNEKLFF; CDR3nt: TGTGCCAGCAGTTACCAGGTGACAGATAATGAAAAACTGTTTTTT; d_gene: -; v_gene: TRBV6-5; j_gene: TRBJ1-4; abundance: -
CDR3aa: CASSPTGTGQGANTGELFF; CDR3nt: TGTGCCAGCTCACCAACTGGAACGGGACAGGGGGCGAACACCGGGGAGCTGTTTTTT; d_gene: TRBD1; v_gene: TRBV18; j_gene: TRBJ2-2; abundance: -
CDR3aa: CASSPQTTDTQYF; CDR3nt: TGTGCCAGCAGCCCTCAGACGACAGATACGCAGTATTTT; d_gene: -; v_gene: TRBV7-9; j_gene: TRBJ2-3; abundance: -
CDR3aa: CASSVAQHSSYNEQFF; CDR3nt: TGTGCCAGCAGCGTAGCCCAACACTCCTCCTACAATGAGCAGTTCTTC; d_gene: -; v_gene: TRBV9; j_gene: TRBJ2-1; abundance: -
CDR3aa: CASSLSSNYGYTF; CDR3nt: TGTGCCAGCAGTTTATCTTCAAACTATGGCTACACCTTC; d_gene: -; v_gene: TRBV12-3/TRBV12-4; j_gene: TRBJ1-2; abundance: -
CDR3aa: CASSLEPNEKLFF; CDR3nt: TGTGCCAGCAGCTTAGAACCAAATGAAAAACTGTTTTTT; d_gene: -; v_gene: TRBV7-2; j_gene: TRBJ1-4; abundance: -
CDR3aa: CASSRALGGSNGYTF; CDR3nt: TGTGCCAGCAGCCGTGCGCTTGGGGGTTCGAATGGCTACACCTTC; d_gene: -; v_gene: TRBV3-1/TRBV3-2; j_gene: TRBJ1-2; abundance: few
CDR3aa: CASSEGWTNLYEQYF; CDR3nt: TGCGCCAGCAGCGAGGGTTGGACAAATCTCTACGAGCAGTACTTC; d_gene: -; v_gene: TRBV5-1; j_gene: TRBJ2-7; abundance: -
CDR3aa: CASSLGVFLNQPQHF; CDR3nt: TGTGCCAGCAGCTTAGGAGTTTTCCTCAATCAGCCCCAGCATTTT; d_gene: -; v_gene: TRBV7-2; j_gene: TRBJ1-5; abundance: -